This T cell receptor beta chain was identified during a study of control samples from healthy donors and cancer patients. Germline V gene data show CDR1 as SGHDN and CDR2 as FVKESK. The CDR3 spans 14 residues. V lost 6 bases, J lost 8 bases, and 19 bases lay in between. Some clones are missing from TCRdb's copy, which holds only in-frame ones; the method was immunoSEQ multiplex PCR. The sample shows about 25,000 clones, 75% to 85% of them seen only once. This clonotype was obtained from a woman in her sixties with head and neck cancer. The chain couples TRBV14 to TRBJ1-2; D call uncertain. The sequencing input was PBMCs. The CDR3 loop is CASSQSAGGSGYTF. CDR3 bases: TGTGCCAGCAGTCAGAGCGCGGGAGGGAGCGGCTACACCTTC.